This TCR beta chain originates from a study of CD8+ T cells in alopecia areata. On the study more broadly: Each of the treated patients was given oral tofacitinib, 5 to 10 mg twice daily, for moderate-to-severe alopecia areata.

cDNA serving as the sequencing template came from extracted, reverse transcribed RNA. The assay was immunoSEQ multiplex PCR, and TCRdb's table has in-frame clones only and misses some. The data show about 210,000 clones, under 60% seen once. The CDR3 length is 15 residues. Trimming pared 0 bases from V and 4 bases from J, leaving 13 bases between. Germline assignment: CDR1 SGDLS and CDR2 YYNGEE. Treatment described: oral pan-JAK inhibitor, 5-10 mg twice daily. Lesional scalp punch biopsies and peripheral blood came from alopecia areata patients. The sorting of PBMCs gave CD4+ and CD8+ T cells. The V call is TRBV9, the J call TRBJ1-1; tentatively, D is TRBD1 (6 bases). This specimen consisted of CD4+ T cells sorted from blood, obtained at week 4, from a patient treated with tofacitinib. The receptor's source is a human donor with alopecia areata. CDR3 in amino acids: CASSVDLGGPTEAFF. The CDR3 nucleotides are TGTGCCAGCAGCGTAGATTTGGGGGGCCCCACTGAAGCTTTCTTT.